What follows are 9 T cell receptor beta chains derived from one specimen sequenced in a study of response to subunit inactivated influenza vaccine (dated by TCRdb to between 2017 and 2018). The library was prepared using RT-PCR. These reads were obtained on an Illumina HiSeq 2500. TCRdb reprocessing: public reads trimmed at Q25 with fastp, clones called with MiXCR, in-frame beta chains kept. Every distinct CDR3 protein forms one entry, paired with its most common genes and DNA. For this sample there are around 480,000 distinct CDR3 sequences; 16% appear just once. 2.5% to 3.5% of the sample is held by the ten biggest clonotypes. Sample: CD4+ T cells sorted from PBMCs, taken less than 25 months after vaccination. The receptors were gathered from a man aged 50-75 years who received an inactivated influenza vaccine. Donor details come from another sample of the same person, matched by shared clones.

This clonotype was seen more than once but under ten times. The V call is TRBV6-1, the J call TRBJ2-4; 7 bases match TRBD1. Trimming removed 6 bases from V and 4 bases from J; junction bases left unmatched: 9. Germline CDR1 MNHNS, CDR2 SASEGT. The CDR3 is made up of 15 amino acids. The DNA for the CDR3 is TGTGCCAGCAGCTCCAGGACAGGAACAAAAAACATTCAGTACTTC. The encoded protein is CASSSRTGTKNIQYF.

This clonotype was seen a handful of times. The gene calls are TRBV4-1 and TRBJ2-1; no clear D gene. V was shortened by 0 bases and J by 7 bases, with 13 bases between the two germline ends. The CDR3 has 15 amino acids. The V gene's germline CDR1 is MGHRA and CDR2 YSYEKL. The CDR3 here is CASSQDRQVVNEQFF. CDR3 coding DNA: TGCGCCAGCAGCCAAGACCGTCAGGTGGTGAATGAGCAGTTCTTC.

The CDR3 region has the DNA TGTGCCAGCAGCCACGACCTGATTTTCGGGCATGAGGTCCTGACTTTC. It yields the protein CASSHDLIFGHEVLTF. The chain combines TRBV3-1 with TRBJ2-6; D gene uncertain. Germline CDR1 is LGHDT and CDR2 is YNNKEL (reference sequence). This CDR3 contains 16 residues. The germline V and J ends were trimmed by 3 bases and 13 bases, with 22 bases remaining between them. Combining the CDR3 with reference TRBV3-1 and TRBJ2-6 gives the whole variable domain DTAVSQTPKYLVTQMGNDKSIKCEQNLGHDTMYWYKQDSKKFLKIMFSYNNKELIINETVPNRFSPKSPDKAHLNLHINSLELGDSAVYFCASSHDLIFGHEVLTFGAGSRLTVL.

This clonotype showed up just a few times. The genes are TRBV6-1 and TRBJ2-5; D possibly uses TRBD1 or TRBD2 (5 bases each). CDR3 length equals 15 residues. V was cut by 6 bases and J by 4 bases, with 18 bases left in between. Germline CDR1 is MNHNS and CDR2 is SASEGT. CDR3 in DNA: TGTGCCAGCAGCCTTTCGAGGGGCGGAGGAGAGACCCAGTACTTC. Its translation is CASSLSRGGGETQYF.

At least ten counts were recorded for this clonotype. The V and J genes are TRBV20-1 and TRBJ2-7; the D gene is possibly TRBD1 (5 bases). The V end lost 8 bases, the J end lost 9 bases, and 14 bases lay between the germline ends. This CDR3 has 10 amino acids. Germline V lookup: CDR1 DFQATT, CDR2 SNEGSKA (reference sequence). CDR3 in amino acids: CSPVGVRQYF. As DNA, the CDR3 is TGCAGTCCCGTAGGGGTTCGGCAGTACTTC.

This clonotype has only a few counts. The V call is TRBV12-3 or TRBV12-4, the J call TRBJ1-2; 7 positions match TRBD1. The CDR3 runs 13 residues. With 6 bases clipped from V and 4 bases from J, the junction kept 5 bases outside the gene matches. This CDR3 is CASSRDSPYGYTF. CDR3 in DNA: TGTGCCAGCAGCCGGGACAGCCCCTATGGCTACACCTTC.

This chain joins TRBV7-8 and TRBJ2-3; D is unclear. Trimming left V 4 bases short and J 0 bases short, with 8 bases between. The CDR3 has 14 amino acids. CDR1 and CDR2 from the germline V gene are SGHVS and FQNEAQ. The CDR3 region has the DNA TGTGCCAGCAGCTCCTACACTAGCACAGATACGCAGTATTTT. It yields the protein CASSSYTSTDTQYF.

This clonotype came up a few times. The rearrangement links TRBV20-1 to TRBJ2-4; 9 bases are a match to TRBD1. Germline CDR1 DFQATT, CDR2 SNEGSKA (reference sequence). This CDR3 is built from 14 residues. The junction had 4 bases not matched to a gene; V was cut back by 6 bases and J by 1 base. The CDR3 sequence is CSAPGTGAKNIQYF. CDR3 bases: TGCAGTGCCCCCGGGACAGGGGCCAAAAACATTCAGTACTTC.

This clonotype was seen only a few times. The V and J genes are TRBV20-1 and TRBJ1-2; D gene uncertain. The CDR3 spans 14 residues. V shed 0 bases and J shed 5 bases, with 13 bases lying between them. The germline CDR1 and CDR2 sequences are DFQATT and SNEGSKA (reference sequence). Here the CDR3 DNA reads TGCAGTGCTAGAGACCCAAATCAGAGTTATGGCTACACCTTC. It yields the protein CSARDPNQSYGYTF.